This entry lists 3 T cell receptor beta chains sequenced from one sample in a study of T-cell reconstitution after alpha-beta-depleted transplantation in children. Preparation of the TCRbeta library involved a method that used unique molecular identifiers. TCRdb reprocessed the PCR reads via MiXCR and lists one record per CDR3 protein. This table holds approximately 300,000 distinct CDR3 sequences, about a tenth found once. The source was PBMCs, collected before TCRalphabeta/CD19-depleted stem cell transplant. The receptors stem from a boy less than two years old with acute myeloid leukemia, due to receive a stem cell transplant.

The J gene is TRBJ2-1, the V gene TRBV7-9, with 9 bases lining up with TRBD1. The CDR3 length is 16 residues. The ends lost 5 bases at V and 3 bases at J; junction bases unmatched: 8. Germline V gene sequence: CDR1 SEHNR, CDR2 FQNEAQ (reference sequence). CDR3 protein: CASSAHRGRIYNEQFF. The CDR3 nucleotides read TGTGCCAGCAGCGCACACAGGGGGCGAATCTACAATGAGCAGTTCTTC.

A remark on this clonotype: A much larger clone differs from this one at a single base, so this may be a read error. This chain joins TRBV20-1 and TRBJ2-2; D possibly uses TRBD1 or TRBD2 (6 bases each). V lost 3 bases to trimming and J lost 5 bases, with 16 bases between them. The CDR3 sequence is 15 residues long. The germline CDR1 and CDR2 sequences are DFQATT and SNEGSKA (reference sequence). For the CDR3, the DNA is TGCAGTGCTAGTGAGTGGGGGGCGCGTACCGGGGAGCTGTTTTTT. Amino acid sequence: CSASEWGARTGELFF.

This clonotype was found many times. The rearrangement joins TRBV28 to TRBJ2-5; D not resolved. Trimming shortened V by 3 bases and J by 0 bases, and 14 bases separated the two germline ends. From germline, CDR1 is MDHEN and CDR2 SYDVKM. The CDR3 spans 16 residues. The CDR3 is CASSFPTTEYQETQYF. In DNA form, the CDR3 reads TGTGCCAGCAGTTTCCCTACCACAGAGTACCAAGAGACCCAGTACTTC.